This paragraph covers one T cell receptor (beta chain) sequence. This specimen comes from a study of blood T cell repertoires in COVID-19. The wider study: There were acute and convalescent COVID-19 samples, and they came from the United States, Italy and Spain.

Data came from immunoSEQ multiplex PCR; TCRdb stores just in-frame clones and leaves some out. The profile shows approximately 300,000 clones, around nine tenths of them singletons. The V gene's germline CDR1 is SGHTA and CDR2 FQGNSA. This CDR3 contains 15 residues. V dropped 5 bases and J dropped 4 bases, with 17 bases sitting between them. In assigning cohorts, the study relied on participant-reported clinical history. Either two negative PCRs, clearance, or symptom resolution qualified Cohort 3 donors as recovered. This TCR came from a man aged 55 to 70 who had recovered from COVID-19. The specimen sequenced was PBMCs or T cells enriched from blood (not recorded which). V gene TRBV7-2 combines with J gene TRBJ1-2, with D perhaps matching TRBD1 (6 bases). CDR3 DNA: TGTGCCAGCAGCCCCGACCCGGACAGCCGCTATGGCTACACCTTC. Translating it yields CASSPDPDSRYGYTF.